The rows below give T cell receptor beta chains drawn from one sample of a study of cytomegalovirus exposure and HLA in healthy donors. The data were produced by immunoSEQ multiplex PCR, yet TCRdb's version contains in-frame clones alone and is incomplete. The data contain some 120,000 clones, more than 65% of them singletons. Sequenced sample: PBMCs. The receptor set was obtained from a man younger than 35 in good health and CMV-seropositive. Both conserved end residues are part of each CDR3. The D gene is left open where the match is weak. Only part of the rows carry a size: once, few, many, or a class if the clone is expanded.

j_call clone_size d_call v_call cdr3_nt cdr3_aa
TRBJ2-7 few TRBD2 TRBV27 TGTGCCAGCAGTCGGGAGCTAGCGGGGTCGGGCGAGCAGTACTTC CASSRELAGSGEQYF
TRBJ1-5 . . TRBV19 TGTGCCAGTAGTGGGCGGGCTAATAGCAATCAGCCCCAGCATTTT CASSGRANSNQPQHF
TRBJ2-2 . TRBD2 TRBV7-6 TGTGCCAGCAGCCGGACTAGCGGATTAAACACCGGGGAGCTGTTTTTT CASSRTSGLNTGELFF
TRBJ2-3 few TRBD2 TRBV11-2 TGTGCCAGCAGCTTAGAACTAGCGGGAGAAGTAGATACGCAGTATTTT CASSLELAGEVDTQYF
TRBJ2-2 once TRBD1 TRBV14 TGTGCCAGCAGCCAAGATGAGACAGGGTACTTTACCGGGGAGCTGTTTTTT CASSQDETGYFTGELFF
TRBJ2-3 few . TRBV6-6 TGTGCCAGCAGCCCCGAACAGGGCACAGATACGCAGTATTTT CASSPEQGTDTQYF
TRBJ1-2 . TRBD1 TRBV5-4 TGTGCCAGCAGCAAGGACAGGGCCTATGGCTACACCTTC CASSKDRAYGYTF
TRBJ1-1 few TRBD1 TRBV9 TGTGCCAGCAGCCCCCGGACAGGTCCGAACACTGAAGCTTTCTTT CASSPRTGPNTEAFF
TRBJ2-7 . TRBD1 TRBV28 TGTGCCAGCAGTTTAAGTCACAGGGGGCAGTACTTC CASSLSHRGQYF
TRBJ1-2 . . TRBV6-5 TGTGCCAGCAGTTACGCGGGGACCTATGGCTACACCTTC CASSYAGTYGYTF
TRBJ1-5 . . TRBV29-1 TGCAGCGTTGAAGAGCCCATGGGCCAGCCCCAGCATTTT CSVEEPMGQPQHF
TRBJ1-1 . . TRBV30 TGTGCCTGGAGTGTAGGCCCGGGGGAAGCTTTCTTT CAWSVGPGEAFF
TRBJ1-2 once . TRBV7-9 TGTGCCAGCAGCTTAGGCCAGGCCGTAAACCCTAACTATGGCTACACCTTC CASSLGQAVNPNYGYTF
TRBJ1-2 . . TRBV4-1 TGCGCCAGCAGCCTTGGACAAGGATCGTATGGCTACACCTTC CASSLGQGSYGYTF
TRBJ2-1 . . TRBV7-9 TGTGCCAGCAGCTTAGGGAGGGATGAGCAGTTCTTC CASSLGRDEQFF